Here is one TCR beta chain with its context. What it recognizes is unknown. A second PCR, run for about 7 to 12 cycles, used a sample-barcoded 5' primer plus a J-beta primer mix. MiXCR was run by TCRdb on the 5' RACE reads, yielding one entry per CDR3 protein. This sample has 630,000 or so distinct CDR3 sequences, with roughly 31% found just once. These data originate in a study of blood T cells in healthy people across ages. Study results and caveats: Higher diversity, along with more naive CD4+ cells, distinguished long-lived donors from aged donors.

V was clipped by 2 bases and J by 2 bases, with 7 bases between them. The CDR3 extends over 13 amino acids. From germline, CDR1 is DFQATT and CDR2 SNEGSKA (reference sequence). Individuals who donated were healthy Caucasians from Russia aged about 6 to 90. Peripheral blood from each donor was collected in a volume of 9.5 to 10 milliliters. V and J are TRBV20-1 and TRBJ2-1; D remains unclear. The source of this sequence is a woman at least 80 years old in good health. Sequencing was done on a sample of blood. CDR3 coding DNA: TGCAGTGCTAGAAAGCCAACCTACAATGAGCAGTTCTTC. This codes for CSARKPTYNEQFF.